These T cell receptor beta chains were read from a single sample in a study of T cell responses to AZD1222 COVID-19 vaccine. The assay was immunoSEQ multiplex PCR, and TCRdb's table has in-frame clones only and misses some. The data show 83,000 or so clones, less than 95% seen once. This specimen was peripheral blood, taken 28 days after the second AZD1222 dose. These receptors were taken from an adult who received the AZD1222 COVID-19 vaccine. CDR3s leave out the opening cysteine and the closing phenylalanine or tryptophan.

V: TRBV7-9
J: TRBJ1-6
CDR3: ASSQTNSPLH

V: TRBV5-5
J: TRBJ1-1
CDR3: ASSFTGATEAF

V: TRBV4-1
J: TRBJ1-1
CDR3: ASSQVQETEAF

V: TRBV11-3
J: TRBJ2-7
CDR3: ASSLMRGSYEQY

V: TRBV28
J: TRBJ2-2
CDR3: AIGAGGAPTYAGELF

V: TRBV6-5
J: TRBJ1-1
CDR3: ASTWDRDTEAF

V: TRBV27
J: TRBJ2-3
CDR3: ASSQSSRGRLTITSTDTQY

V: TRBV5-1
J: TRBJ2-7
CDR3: ASARGGTGNYEQY

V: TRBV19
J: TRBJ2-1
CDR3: ASSIEGADQF

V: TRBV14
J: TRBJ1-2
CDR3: ASSPTRVGYT

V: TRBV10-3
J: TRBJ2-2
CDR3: AISFAGGGNTGELF

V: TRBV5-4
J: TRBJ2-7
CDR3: ASSLVGTGPNEQY

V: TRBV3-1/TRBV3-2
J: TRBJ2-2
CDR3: ASSRGTGDIGELF

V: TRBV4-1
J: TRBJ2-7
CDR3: ASSQVNMGIRDEQY

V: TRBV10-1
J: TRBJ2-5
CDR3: ASSPGGQGFGETQY

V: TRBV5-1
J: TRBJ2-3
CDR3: ASTVSGGGSTDTQY

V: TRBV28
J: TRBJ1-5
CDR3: ASSSQAFGNQPQH

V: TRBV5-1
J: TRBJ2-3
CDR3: ASSLAPLDRETDTQY

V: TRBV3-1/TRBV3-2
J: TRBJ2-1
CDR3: ASSQKFLAGGRNEQF

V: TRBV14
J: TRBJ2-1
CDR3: ASSQDLIAGYNEQF

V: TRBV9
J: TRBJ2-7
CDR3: ASSVGPGGSYEQY

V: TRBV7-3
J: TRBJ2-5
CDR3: ASSSASDSETQY

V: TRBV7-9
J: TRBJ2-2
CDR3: ASSLDDGGGELF

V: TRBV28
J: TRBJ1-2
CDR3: ASSSTGTGNQGYT

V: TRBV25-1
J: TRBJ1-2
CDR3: ASSTGTFGYT

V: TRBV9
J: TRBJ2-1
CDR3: ASSASAESSYNEQF

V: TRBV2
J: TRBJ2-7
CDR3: ASSGAGGREQY

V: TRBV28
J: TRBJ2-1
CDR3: ASITSGGGRNEQF

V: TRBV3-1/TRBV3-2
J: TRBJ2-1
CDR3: ASSRRTGRTSNEQF

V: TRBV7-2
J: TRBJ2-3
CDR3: ASSEYNRADTQY

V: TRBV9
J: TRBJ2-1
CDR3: ASSVGAGNEQF

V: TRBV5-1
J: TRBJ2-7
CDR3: ASSLGAGGPNEQY